These T cell receptor beta chains were read from a single sample in a study of shared clonotypes between healthy human individuals. The table came from immunoSEQ multiplex PCR; TCRdb's copy has only in-frame clones and leaves some out. The repertoire has nearly 750,000 clones, 72% of them found once; the top ten carry under 2%. Sequenced: memory CD4+ T cells sorted from blood. These TCRs come from a woman in her twenties or thirties in good health. Both conserved end residues are part of each CDR3. Each record gives: J gene, CDR3 length, clone size, V gene, D gene, CDR3 protein, CDR3 DNA. The D gene is left open where the match is weak. Where a row states a size, it is once, few, many or the class of an expanded clone; other rows omit it.

>TRBJ1-2|15|once|TRBV7-9|-
CASSARQLIFGEHTF
TGTGCCAGCAGCGCCCGACAGCTAATATTTGGGGAGCACACCTTC
>TRBJ2-7|11|-|TRBV19|-
CASLVGRVQYF
TGTGCCAGTCTCGTGGGGCGGGTCCAGTACTTC
>TRBJ2-7|16|-|TRBV7-2|TRBD2
CASSFAGGPFSYEQYF
TGTGCCAGCAGCTTTGCGGGAGGGCCTTTTTCCTACGAGCAGTACTTC
>TRBJ1-2|13|few|TRBV7-6|-
CASSSHDSYGYTF
TGTGCCAGCAGCTCCCACGACAGTTATGGCTACACCTTC
>TRBJ1-4|13|once|TRBV5-4|-
CASSLVGNEKLFF
TGTGCCAGCAGCTTGGTGGGGAATGAAAAACTGTTTTTT
>TRBJ2-7|12|-|TRBV2|-
CASSGRVVEQYF
TGTGCCAGCAGCGGCAGGGTGGTCGAGCAGTACTTC
>TRBJ2-1|15|-|TRBV18|-
CASSRAGTGYNEQFF
TGTGCCAGCTCACGGGCGGGGACGGGATACAATGAGCAGTTCTTC
>TRBJ2-7|15|-|TRBV6-5|TRBD1
CASRRGQGPPYEQYF
TGTGCCAGCAGGCGAGGACAGGGGCCTCCCTACGAGCAGTACTTC
>TRBJ1-5|14|-|TRBV6-6|-
CASRPGQYNQPQHF
TGTGCCAGCAGACCAGGACAGTACAATCAGCCCCAGCATTTT
>TRBJ2-3|13|-|TRBV7-2|-
CASSIQGRDTQYF
TGTGCCAGCAGCATACAGGGTCGAGATACGCAGTATTTT
>TRBJ1-1|13|-|TRBV11-3|-
CASSLFGDTEAFF
TGTGCCAGCAGCTTATTTGGGGACACTGAAGCTTTCTTT
>TRBJ2-1|18|-|TRBV11-2|-
CASRTLRGGGPRGVEQFF
TGTGCCAGCAGGACGTTGCGCGGAGGTGGCCCACGGGGCGTTGAGCAGTTCTTC
>TRBJ2-7|14|-|TRBV7-9|-
CASSLTGPVYEQYF
TGTGCCAGCAGCTTGACGGGGCCCGTCTACGAGCAGTACTTC
>TRBJ1-3|19|-|TRBV19|-
CASSITLGRRTLSGNTIYF
TGTGCCAGTAGTATTACCCTGGGACGGAGAACACTCTCTGGAAACACCATATATTTT
>TRBJ2-5|14|-|TRBV11-2|TRBD2
CASSSGGVRETQYF
TGTGCCAGCAGCTCCGGGGGGGTGAGAGAGACCCAGTACTTC
>TRBJ1-2|15|-|TRBV30|-
CAWSETGLTGYGYTF
TGTGCCTGGAGTGAAACAGGGTTAACGGGCTATGGCTACACCTTC
>TRBJ2-2|16|-|TRBV5-1|TRBD1
CASSLGDRDNTGELFF
TGCGCCAGCAGCTTGGGAGACAGGGATAACACCGGGGAGCTGTTTTTT
>TRBJ2-2|15|-|TRBV5-1|-
CASDLGRGKTGELFF
TGCGCCAGCGACCTTGGCAGGGGAAAAACCGGGGAGCTGTTTTTT
>TRBJ2-5|14|-|TRBV9|-
CASSVGGSRETQYF
TGTGCCAGCAGCGTGGGTGGTAGCCGAGAGACCCAGTACTTC
>TRBJ1-4|16|-|TRBV28|-
CASSLWERATNEKLFF
TGTGCCAGCAGTTTATGGGAGAGAGCAACTAATGAAAAACTGTTTTTT
>TRBJ2-3|14|-|TRBV2|TRBD1
CASSGQVTTDTQYF
TGTGCCAGCAGCGGACAGGTGACCACAGATACGCAGTATTTT
>TRBJ1-2|13|-|TRBV2|-
CASSDSREYGYTF
TGTGCCAGCAGTGATTCCAGGGAGTATGGCTACACCTTC
>TRBJ2-5|14|-|TRBV19|-
CASSRDLMQETQYF
TGTGCCAGTAGCCGGGACCTTATGCAGGAGACCCAGTACTTC
>TRBJ2-4|16|-|TRBV19|TRBD1
CASSTDRDRDKNIQYF
TGTGCCAGTAGTACAGACCGGGACAGGGACAAAAACATTCAGTACTTC
>TRBJ1-1|14|-|TRBV29-1|-
CSVRVTGSDTEAFF
TGCAGCGTCAGAGTAACAGGGTCCGACACTGAAGCTTTCTTT
>TRBJ2-5|15|-|TRBV29-1|TRBD2
CSVEDPTSGRETQYF
TGCAGCGTTGAAGACCCGACTAGCGGGAGGGAGACCCAGTACTTC
>TRBJ2-3|13|-|TRBV29-1|TRBD1
CSVYPGGTDTQYF
TGCAGCGTTTATCCAGGGGGAACAGATACGCAGTATTTT
>TRBJ2-3|16|many|TRBV28|TRBD2
CASSSRAGVPTDTQYF
TGTGCCAGCAGTTCTCGAGCGGGAGTTCCCACAGATACGCAGTATTTT
>TRBJ2-3|18|-|TRBV5-4|-
CASSLRLVGDPAGDTQYF
TGTGCCAGCAGCTTGAGGCTTGTGGGGGACCCAGCGGGAGATACGCAGTATTTT
>TRBJ2-2|15|few|TRBV6-5|TRBD2
CASSRGTSGTGELFF
TGTGCCAGCAGCCGGGGGACTAGCGGCACCGGGGAGCTGTTTTTT
>TRBJ1-3|18|-|TRBV7-2|-
CASSLAGVRGVGGNTIYF
TGTGCCAGCAGCTTAGCTGGAGTGCGAGGGGTTGGTGGAAACACCATATATTTT
>TRBJ2-1|17|-|TRBV19|TRBD2
CATSPGTSGSSYNEQFF
TGTGCCACCTCCCCCGGGACTAGCGGAAGCTCCTACAATGAGCAGTTCTTC
>TRBJ2-3|16|-|TRBV5-8|TRBD2
CASTLGTSGVTDTQYF
TGTGCCAGCACCTTAGGGACTAGCGGAGTCACAGATACGCAGTATTTT
>TRBJ2-1|14|-|TRBV11-3|-
CASSRGGQHNEQFF
TGTGCCAGCAGCCGAGGCGGGCAGCACAATGAGCAGTTCTTC
>TRBJ2-3|12|few|TRBV29-1|-
CSVEVSTDTQYF
TGCAGCGTTGAGGTCAGCACAGATACGCAGTATTTT
>TRBJ2-7|13|-|TRBV6-1|-
CASKRSGFYEQYF
TGTGCCAGCAAGAGGTCGGGGTTTTACGAGCAGTACTTC
>TRBJ1-2|16|-|TRBV19|TRBD1
CASSTPSTGVNYGYTF
TGTGCCAGTAGTACCCCTTCGACAGGGGTGAACTATGGCTACACCTTC
>TRBJ2-3|16|-|TRBV12-5|TRBD2
CASGLVTSGSVDTQYF
TGTGCTAGTGGTTTGGTAACTAGCGGGAGTGTAGATACGCAGTATTTT
>TRBJ2-7|14|-|TRBV6-5|TRBD2
CASRAGTRGDEQYF
TGTGCCAGCAGGGCCGGGACTAGGGGCGACGAGCAGTACTTC
>TRBJ2-1|11|-|TRBV28|-
CASSFRAEQFF
TGTGCCAGCAGTTTTAGGGCTGAGCAGTTCTTC
>TRBJ1-5|12|-|TRBV6-1|-
CASRVTGQPQHF
TGTGCCAGCAGAGTTACAGGCCAGCCCCAGCATTTT
>TRBJ1-4|18|-|TRBV4-2|-
CASSQETGQLATNEKLFF
TGTGCCAGCAGCCAAGAGACCGGACAGCTAGCAACTAATGAAAAACTGTTTTTT
>TRBJ2-7|12|-|TRBV25-1|TRBD1
CARGDRLYEQYF
TGTGCCAGAGGGGACAGGCTCTACGAGCAGTACTTC
>TRBJ2-5|15|-|TRBV11-3|TRBD1
CASSLSTGKQETQYF
TGTGCCAGCAGCTTATCGACAGGGAAACAAGAGACCCAGTACTTC
>TRBJ1-5|18|-|TRBV7-9|-
CASSSTNTGLGSNQPQHF
TGTGCCAGCAGCTCTACAAACACGGGCCTGGGTAGCAATCAGCCCCAGCATTTT
>TRBJ2-7|14|few|TRBV4-1|-
CASSQDRVPYEQYF
TGCGCCAGCAGCCAAGACAGGGTTCCCTACGAGCAGTACTTC
>TRBJ2-5|12|once|TRBV4-1|-
CASSRPRETQYF
TGCGCCAGCAGTCGACCGAGAGAGACCCAGTACTTC
>TRBJ2-7|13|few|TRBV6-1|-
CASSEAGSYEQYF
TGTGCCAGCAGTGAAGCGGGGTCATACGAGCAGTACTTC
>TRBJ1-3|13|few|TRBV27|-
CASSPSGGNTIYF
TGTGCCAGCAGTCCCTCGGGGGGAAACACCATATATTTT
>TRBJ2-7|16|-|TRBV6-1|-
CASSAPGSLSSYEQYF
TGTGCCAGCAGTGCCCCCGGGTCCTTAAGCTCCTACGAGCAGTACTTC
>TRBJ2-1|13|-|TRBV28|-
CASSLDGVGEQFF
TGTGCCAGCAGTTTGGACGGAGTCGGGGAGCAGTTCTTC
>TRBJ2-1|14|-|TRBV1|-
CTSSQEIRDYKQFF
TGCACCAGCAGCCAGGAGATCCGGGACTACAAGCAGTTCTTC
>TRBJ2-7|15|-|TRBV28|TRBD2
CASREDASGVYEQYF
TGTGCCAGCAGGGAAGATGCTAGCGGGGTCTACGAGCAGTACTTC